The 26 T cell receptor beta chains below all came from one sample that was sequenced in a study of shared clonotypes between healthy human individuals. Produced via immunoSEQ multiplex PCR; TCRdb's table is partial and in-frame only. The table records almost 750,000 clones, approximately 72% of them present only once. Sequenced input: memory CD4+ T cells sorted from blood. The subset was: CD45RA-negative fraction. Every receptor here comes from a woman under 40 in good health.

This clone was detected only once. The V gene is TRBV21-1, the J gene TRBJ2-6; the table's D call of TRBD1 was not tested on the DNA. TRBV21-1 represents a pseudogene. This CDR3 spans 20 amino acids. The CDR3 sequence: CASSSRDRALCLSGANVLTF. The CDR3 DNA follows: TGTGCCAGCAGCAGCCGGGACAGGGCCCTCTGCCTCTCTGGGGCCAACGTCCTGACTTTC.

V usage is TRBV2 and J usage is TRBJ2-2; unclear D gene. V was cut by 5 bases and J by 1 base, with 11 bases left in between. CDR1 SNHLY and CDR2 FYNNEI come from the germline V gene. The CDR3 is 15 amino acids. CDR3 coding DNA: TGTGCCAGCAGTCCCTCGAGAGTGAACACCGGGGAGCTGTTTTTT. Its protein product is CASSPSRVNTGELFF.

The chain recombines TRBV20-1 with TRBJ2-1, with TRBD2 as a possible D gene (5 bases). The V gene lost 5 bases and the J gene lost 10 bases, with 12 bases spanning the gap. This CDR3 region has 11 residues. CDR1 DFQATT and CDR2 SNEGSKA come from the germline V gene (reference sequence). CDR3 amino acids: CSAPSGGEQFF. Here the CDR3 DNA reads TGCAGTGCTCCCTCAGGCGGGGAGCAGTTCTTC.

V and J are TRBV4-1 and TRBJ2-3; D is unclear. V lost 5 bases to trimming and J lost 10 bases, with 10 bases between them. The CDR3 is 11 residues long. Germline CDR1 is MGHRA and CDR2 is YSYEKL. The CDR3 region has the DNA TGCGCCAGCAGCAATCAGGATGCGCAGTATTTT. Translation: CASSNQDAQYF.

The chain is built from TRBV2 and TRBJ2-2, with unresolved D. CDR3 length: 13 amino acids. Germline values: CDR1 SNHLY, CDR2 FYNNEI. With 5 bases removed from V and 6 bases from J, the gap between germline ends came to 10 bases. CDR3 protein: CASSIHNAGELFF. The CDR3 nucleotides are TGTGCCAGCAGTATACATAACGCCGGGGAGCTGTTTTTT.

To note about this clone: This CDR3 fails to terminate in the conserved phenylalanine or tryptophan, so it likely reflects a read error. The V call is TRBV19, the J call TRBJ1-4; D not certain. The CDR3 consists of 14 residues. The V end was cut by 3 bases, the J end by 8 bases, with 13 bases between. The germline V gene encodes CDR1 LNHDA and CDR2 SQIVND (reference sequence). CDR3 bases: TGTGCCAGTAGTATGGCTCCGACCGGGGAAAAACTGTTTTCT. Translation: CASSMAPTGEKLFS.

The V call is TRBV28, the J call TRBJ2-7; the D gene is possibly TRBD2 (7 bases). From germline, CDR1 is MDHEN and CDR2 SYDVKM. CDR3 length equals 14 residues. The V end lost 5 bases, the J end lost 5 bases, and 16 bases lay between the germline ends. The CDR3 loop reads CASSTRGARNEQYF. DNA for the CDR3: TGTGCCAGCAGTACTCGGGGGGCGCGAAACGAGCAGTACTTC. The variable domain in full, completed from reference TRBV28 and TRBJ2-7, reads DVKVTQSSRYLVKRTGEKVFLECVQDMDHENMFWYRQDPGLGLRLIYFSYDVKMKEKGDIPEGYSVSREKKERFSLILESASTNQTSMYLCASSTRGARNEQYFGPGTRLTVT.

The genes are TRBV29-1 and TRBJ1-5; tentative D call: TRBD1 (5 bases). The CDR3 has 13 residues. V was cut by 4 bases and J by 1 base, with 8 bases left in between. Germline CDR1 SQVTM, CDR2 ANQGSEA. CDR3 coding DNA: TGCAGCGTTGCCTGGGGGAGCAATCAGCCCCAGCATTTT. Amino acid sequence: CSVAWGSNQPQHF.

The rearrangement joins TRBV4-2 to TRBJ2-7; D not resolved. This CDR3 contains 17 residues. The V gene lost 1 base and the J gene lost 0 bases, with 16 bases spanning the gap. The germline V gene encodes CDR1 LGHNA and CDR2 YNFKEQ. The CDR3 spells CASSQGSVRRSSYEQYF. CDR3 in DNA: TGTGCCAGCAGCCAAGGATCAGTGCGAAGGAGCTCCTACGAGCAGTACTTC.

This clone was counted between two and nine times. This sequence joins TRBV7-9 and TRBJ2-1; no reliable D call. This CDR3 has 11 amino acids. CDR1 and CDR2 from the germline V gene are SEHNR and FQNEAQ (reference sequence). Trimming pared 1 base from V and 14 bases from J, leaving 9 bases between. The chain's CDR3 is CASSLVQAEFF. In DNA, the CDR3 is TGTGCCAGCAGCTTAGTTCAGGCGGAGTTCTTC. Filled out from reference TRBV7-9 and TRBJ2-1, the complete variable domain reads DTGVSQNPRHKITKRGQNVTFRCDPISEHNRLYWYRQTLGQGPEFLTYFQNEAQLEKSRLLSDRFSAERPKGSFSTLEIQRTEQGDSAMYLCASSLVQAEFFGPGTRLTVL.

The V call is TRBV2, the J call TRBJ2-5; the D is unclear. Trimming pared 5 bases from V and 13 bases from J, leaving 20 bases between. This CDR3 has 13 amino acids. Per the germline V gene, CDR1 is SNHLY and CDR2 is FYNNEI. Written as DNA, the CDR3 is TGTGCCAGCAGTCCCGTGAGTGAACCATCGCCGTACTTC. This encodes CASSPVSEPSPYF.

The chain couples TRBV2 to TRBJ2-1; D remains ambiguous. CDR3 size: 14 residues. Trimming cost V 5 bases and J 0 bases, with 8 bases left between them. Germline CDR1 SNHLY, CDR2 FYNNEI. Here the CDR3 reads CASSNGGSYNEQFF. The CDR3 DNA is TGTGCCAGCAGTAATGGTGGCTCCTACAATGAGCAGTTCTTC.

This clone was seen a few times. The chain carries TRBV28 and TRBJ1-5, with a tentative D call TRBD1 (6 bases). Trimming pared 6 bases from V and 3 bases from J, leaving 9 bases between. CDR1 MDHEN and CDR2 SYDVKM come from the germline V gene. This CDR3 contains 13 residues. CDR3 in DNA: TGTGCCAGCAGACAGGGAATCAATCAGCCCCAGCATTTT. Amino acids: CASRQGINQPQHF.

The V call is TRBV19, the J call TRBJ2-1, with D possibly matching TRBD2 (6 bases). CDR1 is LNHDA, CDR2 SQIVND, per germline (reference sequence). CDR3 length equals 15 residues. V lost 7 bases and J lost 5, with 18 bases in between. The CDR3 DNA reads as TGTGCCAGTAATGCACCGGGACTCCCCAACAATGAGCAGTTCTTC. Protein product: CASNAPGLPNNEQFF.

The chain has TRBV11-3 and TRBJ2-1; 13 bases are a match to TRBD2. Germline values: CDR1 SGHNT, CDR2 YENEEA. The CDR3 contains 16 residues. The ends lost 3 bases at V and 8 bases at J; junction bases unmatched: 7. CDR3: CASSLGLAGRLDEQFF. For the CDR3, the DNA is TGTGCCAGCAGCTTGGGACTAGCGGGGCGTTTGGATGAGCAGTTCTTC.

The CDR3 DNA is TGTGCCAGCATACCAGGGACTTATAGCAATCAGCCCCAGCATTTT. Translation gives CASIPGTYSNQPQHF. The chain uses TRBV6-1 and TRBJ1-5, with D perhaps TRBD1 (5 bases). Trimming left V 7 bases short and J 0 bases short, with 13 bases between. Germline V gene sequence: CDR1 MNHNS, CDR2 SASEGT. CDR3 length: 15 amino acids.

The rearrangement uses TRBV6-7 and TRBJ1-2, with D hard to call. TRBV6-7 is sorted into the ORF group, with uncertain function. Trimming took 10 bases from V and 8 from J, leaving 17 bases between them. The CDR3 consists of 12 residues. As DNA, the CDR3 is TGTGCCACCCCTGTCACCTTCGGCGGCTACACCTTC. It translates to CATPVTFGGYTF.

This clone appeared a few times. The chain links TRBV6-6 to TRBJ1-5; TRBD1 matches 7 bases. Germline-derived CDR1 and CDR2 are MNHNY and SVGAGI (reference sequence). The ends lost 7 bases at V and 2 bases at J; junction bases unmatched: 5. This CDR3 contains 14 residues. The CDR3: CASTPTGGNQPQHF. CDR3 nucleotides: TGTGCCAGCACTCCCACAGGGGGCAATCAGCCCCAGCATTTT.

The chain combines TRBV27 with TRBJ1-5, with D perhaps TRBD1 (5 bases). The germline CDR1 and CDR2 sequences are MNHEY and SMNVEV (reference sequence). V gave up 6 bases and J gave up 2 bases, with 14 bases separating them. This CDR3 is built from 15 residues. CDR3 DNA: TGTGCCAGCAGGAGGCAGGGCTCAGGCAATCAGCCCCAGCATTTT. It yields the protein CASRRQGSGNQPQHF.

For the CDR3, the DNA is TGTGCCAGCAGCTCCTACGAGGAGACCCAGTACTTC. The encoded protein is CASSSYEETQYF. The chain carries TRBV7-9 and TRBJ2-5; no firm D call. The CDR3 totals 12 residues. Germline values: CDR1 SEHNR, CDR2 FQNEAQ (reference sequence). V lost 4 bases and J 5 bases, leaving 8 bases between the germline ends.

The rearrangement links TRBV7-3 to TRBJ2-3, with no clear D. The CDR3 sequence is 14 residues long. Germline CDR1 reads SGHTA; CDR2 reads FQGTGA. V was shortened by 1 base and J by 4 bases, with 9 bases between the two germline ends. CDR3 nucleotides: TGTGCCAGCAGCTTAAAAGGGTCGGCAGATACGCAGTATTTT. Translating gives CASSLKGSADTQYF. Variable domain in full (rest from reference TRBV7-3 and TRBJ2-3): GAGVSQTPSNKVTEKGKYVELRCDPISGHTALYWYRQSLGQGPEFLIYFQGTGAADDSGLPNDRFFAVRPEGSVSTLKIQRTERGDSAVYLCASSLKGSADTQYFGPGTRLTVL.

The genes are TRBV5-6 and TRBJ2-7, with 7 bases lining up with TRBD2. The V gene end was trimmed by 7 bases and the J gene end by 0 bases; junction bases not matched to a gene: 4. Germline assignment: CDR1 SGHDT and CDR2 YYEEEE. This CDR3 region has 13 residues. The CDR3 DNA is TGTGCCAGCCGGGACTACCGCTCCTACGAGCAGTACTTC. This codes for CASRDYRSYEQYF.

The rearrangement joins TRBV14 to TRBJ2-5; D unclear. The length of the CDR3 is 15 residues. The V gene's germline CDR1 is SGHDN and CDR2 FVKESK. Trimming cost V 0 bases and J 0 bases, with 8 bases left between them. CDR3 amino acids: CASSQDWPNQETQYF. The CDR3 DNA sequence: TGTGCCAGCAGCCAAGATTGGCCTAACCAAGAGACCCAGTACTTC.

For this clone: The sample contains more than one DNA sequence encoding this CDR3. This CDR3 is CASSPQGEAYEQYF. The CDR3 DNA reads as TGTGCCAGCTCACCACAGGGGGAGGCCTACGAGCAGTACTTC. The chain combines TRBV18 with TRBJ2-7, with D possibly called TRBD1 or TRBD2 (6 bases each). The ends were cut back, 1 base at V and 2 bases at J, with 9 bases in the middle. This CDR3 region has 14 residues. Germline V gives CDR1 KGHSH, CDR2 LQKENI. Full variable domain (missing parts from reference TRBV18 and TRBJ2-7): NAGVMQNPRHLVRRRGQEARLRCSPMKGHSHVYWYRQLPEEGLKFMVYLQKENIIDESGMPKERFSAEFPKEGPSILRIQQVVRGDSAAYFCASSPQGEAYEQYFGPGTRLTVT.

This chain connects TRBV10-3 to TRBJ2-1; 8 bases are shared with TRBD1. This CDR3 is 17 amino acids long. Germline values: CDR1 ENHRY, CDR2 SYGVKD. V shed 3 bases and J 5 bases; nucleotides not matched to a gene: 12. CDR3 loop: CAISEIGQGVEHNEQFF. Written as DNA, the CDR3 is TGTGCCATCAGTGAAATCGGACAGGGAGTGGAACACAATGAGCAGTTCTTC.

This clone was counted between two and nine times. This rearrangement joins TRBV6-4 to TRBJ2-7, with D perhaps matching TRBD1 (5 bases). The length of the CDR3 is 14 residues. CDR1 is MRHNA and CDR2 is SNTAGT in the germline V gene. V was clipped by 3 bases and J by 3 bases, with 12 bases between them. Written as DNA, the CDR3 is TGTGCCAGCAGTGATAAGGACAAAGACTACGAGCAGTACTTC. Its translation: CASSDKDKDYEQYF.